This TCR beta chain stems from a study of cytomegalovirus exposure and HLA in healthy donors (dated by TCRdb to the late 2010s). About the investigation overall: An earlier analysis of roughly 610 of the donors reported 276 Gb of sequence data and 95 million to 140 million unique TCR beta sequences obtained from approximately 180 million T cells. Rather than using new phenotypic data, the later analysis identified candidate immune exposures from TCR beta sequences and from how often those sequences occurred across donors. Four to six DR-DQ haplotypes were handled as single units for association and clustering, since linkage in the cohort was strong. In addition to the first cohort of 650 to 750 subjects, a separate validation cohort of about 120 different subjects was used. The study aimed to test whether cataloging public T cell receptors could reveal signatures of past pathogen exposure. Among some 400 genotyped donors of the cohort, an average of around 240,000 unique TCR beta nucleotide sequences were sequenced per donor, roughly 18% of them non-productive. Every repertoire in the discovery cohort had been generated on one and the same sequencing platform. Among the 398 genotyped donors, 81% belonged to the genetic ancestry cluster associated with self-reported Caucasian donors. Alongside the repertoire data, information on donor age, sex, ethnicity and CMV serostatus was compiled. HLA typing included class I and class II loci at four-digit resolution. About 330 gigabases of sequencing data and 91 million or so unique TCR sequences made up an early release that covered approximately 650 HLA-typed donors. The study used immunosequencing to profile the T cell repertoires of around 600 subjects and linked those repertoires to cytomegalovirus serostatus. Typing coverage varied by locus: roughly 629-630 donors for A, B, C, DRB1 and DQB1; approximately 500 for DQA1; 606 for DPA1; 400 to 480 for DPB1. To predict cytomegalovirus infection status, the study brought together high-throughput TCR immunosequencing, statistical association of individual TCRs with disease status, and machine learning. To study patterns of TCR occurrence, a later analysis re-analyzed previously published TCR beta repertoires from hundreds of donors and added high-resolution HLA genotyping. A later genetic analysis used genome-wide SNP genotypes for about 55% of the 666 donors, treating that subset as a discovery cohort. To decide whether each TCR beta V gene segment behaved as functional or pseudogenic, an earlier analysis of some 600 of the donors relied on high-throughput TCR beta sequencing. The study at large found these results: Compared with equally common non-associated chains, HLA-associated TCR beta chains in a later analysis were more clonally expanded and had lower generation probabilities. CMV serostatus was the only immune exposure information available for the cohort. According to a later genetic analysis, donors in an Asian-associated ancestry cluster had fewer N-insertions in productive TCRs than the approximately 700-donor mean. The study gave a list of 150 to 200 TCR beta chains associated with cytomegalovirus. A later genetic analysis associated a missense DCLRE1C variant with V-gene and J-gene trimming of TCR beta chains, and an independent cohort replicated the association. According to a later analysis, parvovirus B19, influenza, CMV and Epstein-Barr virus appeared linked to several top co-occurrence clusters. Because counts were too low, seventeen rarely observed V segments, including chromosome 9 orphons, were left out of the earlier analysis of about 500 of the donors. Across donors, most TCR sequences were observed very rarely, whereas some public TCRs were present in many individuals. HLA typing was unavailable for some donors at each locus, so association tests used only the typed subset. A later analysis found that most CMV-associated TCR beta chains appeared HLA-restricted, with HLA associations seemingly driven largely by CMV exposure. A cluster of highly shared sequence variants was judged likely to be a technical artifact of the sequencing pipeline. Linkage disequilibrium might explain the correlated functional status among segregating V segments, but an unknown experimental factor could not be ruled out. Sequencing depth was assumed to be roughly uniform across donors in the presence/absence analyses, though that assumption may not hold. Cytomegalovirus status was reported to be diagnosed by the classifier with high specificity and sensitivity in both the original and validation cohorts. In an earlier analysis of approximately 590 of the donors, most TCR beta V segments appeared in productive rearrangements about 87% or about 30% of the time, broadly matching IMGT annotations. The cohort was sequenced for TCR beta chains only, and without alpha or paired-chain data the features that could be detected were limited. A further reported finding was that TCR beta sequences accurately predicted the HLA-A and HLA-B alleles for most subjects in the first cohort. In vitro tests confirmed that a few of the cytomegalovirus-associated TCR beta chains recognize cytomegalovirus antigens. When HLA alleles, especially DR and DQ, strongly co-occurred, TCR associations were difficult to assign to individual alleles. According to a later analysis, TCR association rates differed among HLA loci, with DRB1 alleles showing the most associated TCRs and HLA-C alleles showing the fewest. The authors suggested that the approach could potentially be extended to other disease states and immunological phenotypes. In a later analysis, 16,951 TCR beta sequences were associated with specific HLA alleles at a false discovery rate of 0.05.

About this clone: Its antigen is currently not known. A read error may account for a junction end that differs from germline.

The library was produced with the immunoSEQ multiplex PCR assay. A mixture of 60 forward primers for TCR Vbeta segments and 13 reverse primers for TCR Jbeta segments was used in the multiplex PCR. The CDR3 region of rearranged TCR beta genes was amplified from genomic DNA by a multiplex PCR assay. On the Illumina HiSeq System, the amplified TCR beta libraries were sequenced as 87-base-pair reads. The original methods were these. A later analysis counted about 80 million unique TCR beta chains across the 666 repertoires, and some 11 million of these chains were shared by at least two donors. To remove PCR and sequencing errors, raw reads were error-corrected and collapsed into unique sequences using a nearest-neighbor algorithm that merged closely related sequences. To assign V, D and J gene segments, CDR3 sequences were aligned to IMGT reference sequences. For a sequence to be retained, a match of at least six nucleotides was required to both a V gene segment and a J gene segment. Rearrangements were called productive when the CDR3 lacked stop codons and stayed in frame with V and J; all others were non-productive. CDR3 was defined according to IMGT convention as the region running from the second conserved V-encoded cysteine to the conserved J-encoded phenylalanine. Sequences without an unambiguous match to a single V gene segment were excluded from the earlier analysis of about 600 of the donors. An earlier analysis of 587 of the donors classified V segments as functional when productive rearrangements were above 56.7% and as segregating when the standard deviation between donors was above 5%. A statistical classification framework was developed to diagnose cytomegalovirus status using the catalog of TCR beta chain sequences. A later analysis assigned V and J genes by comparing TCR nucleotide sequences with IMGT/GENE-DB human TR gene sequences. The TCRdist pipeline was used in a later analysis to assign CDR3 sequences and most-parsimonious VDJ recombination scenarios. In a later analysis, each TCR beta chain was defined by its CDR3 amino acid sequence together with its V-gene family, and reads without a unique V-gene family were excluded. To address suspected cross-contamination and a sequencing artifact, a later analysis removed roughly 640 highly shared, low-generation-probability nucleotide sequences. For each public chain, a later analysis derived a clonal expansion index from normalized ranks of inferred template counts within each repertoire. In a later analysis, generation probabilities were computed using a VDJ recombination model fitted to out-of-frame rearrangements, and the results were checked against IGoR. Hypergeometric tests were used in a later analysis to score TCR-TCR, TCR-HLA and TCR-CMV co-occurrence, with a repertoire-size bias correction applied to the TCR pairs. In a later analysis, false discovery rates were estimated by permuting HLA or CMV assignments 20 times. In a later analysis, co-occurring TCRs were grouped using DBSCAN, and TCRdist sequence similarity was added for clustering within HLA-allele-positive subsets. Repertoires with fewer than 30,000 or more than 120,000 public chains, plus five repertoires with anomalous nucleotide sharing, were excluded from co-occurrence clustering. TCRdb obtained this table from immuneACCESS and retained in-frame rearrangements with V and J assigned. These tables miss some clones; where compared with another copy, unresolved V genes account for less than half of the shortfall, and the remainder is unexplained. V and J calls and clone size are as listed in that table; D and trimming were resolved from the DNA. The sample table gives roughly 88,000 clones. Of the sample, about 16% falls within the top ten clones.

In total, 600 or so healthy bone marrow donors made up the cohort. At the time of sampling, all cohort members were nominally healthy, though unrecorded immune exposures were likely present. The donor tested CMV seropositive and was one of the 289 seropositive cohort members. A peripheral blood sample was collected from each donor, and TCR beta sequencing was performed on peripheral blood mononuclear cells. Genomic DNA was extracted from the blood cell samples with the Qiagen DNeasy Blood Extraction Kit. The receptor's source is a man in his fifties or sixties in good health and CMV-seropositive. Material: PBMCs.

The CDR3 sequence is CSVVRTSSDNEQFF. The nucleotide sequence reads as follows: TGCAGCGTTGTTCGGACTAGCTCCGACAATGAGCAGTTCTTC. The sequence is built from TRBV29-1 and TRBJ2-1; 8 middle bases align to TRBD2. Inclusive of the bounding cysteine and phenylalanine, the CDR3 is 14 residues long. Only CDR3 DNA remains: 42 bases, in frame from the first base. The germline V gene provides CDR1 SQVTM and CDR2 ANQGSEA.